Listed below are T cell receptor beta chains from one sample, sequenced in a study of blood T cell repertoires in COVID-19. The assay was immunoSEQ multiplex PCR, and TCRdb's table has in-frame clones only and misses some. The sample lists over 100,000 clones; around 82% were seen once. The source material was peripheral blood. These receptors all come from a human donor in a cohort sampled during active or convalescent COVID-19. The CDR3 runs from the conserved cysteine through the conserved F or W. Fields, in order: V gene, J gene, clone size, CDR3 protein. Expanded clones get a size class; other rows say once, few or many, or leave the size out.

>TRBV11-1|TRBJ2-5|.
CASSQGTGLQETQYF
>TRBV27|TRBJ2-1|once
CASRKRLAGHEQFF
>TRBV9|TRBJ1-4|.
CASSTGQKVVEKLFF
>TRBV4-1|TRBJ2-3|.
CASSQEPGTDTQYF
>TRBV7-8|TRBJ2-2|.
CASSSMRTGELFF
>TRBV12-3/TRBV12-4|TRBJ1-1|.
CASRPDRSLAFF
>TRBV6-5|TRBJ2-3|.
CASSRTAIKGDTQYF
>TRBV25-1|TRBJ1-1|.
CASSESPGGGDTEAFF
>TRBV5-6|TRBJ1-1|.
CASSLAGQKSEAFF
>TRBV7-2|TRBJ2-7|.
CASSPPRGGPNYEQYF
>TRBV7-8|TRBJ1-5|.
CASSASDRASNQPQHF
>TRBV5-6|TRBJ2-3|.
CASSLEGLAGADTQYF
>TRBV18|TRBJ2-5|.
CASSANTGLQETQYF
>TRBV7-9|TRBJ2-1|.
CASSLSLSGGEQFF
>TRBV19|TRBJ2-2|.
CASSIDGQGSGELFF
>TRBV2|TRBJ1-5|once
CASSERPPGPQHF
>TRBV11-2|TRBJ2-1|.
CASSLAGGSYNEQFF
>TRBV4-3|TRBJ1-2|once
CASSQDVGRGGYTF
>TRBV4-3|TRBJ2-3|.
CASSQGLRMAQYF
>TRBV6-6|TRBJ2-1|.
CASSHQGLGNNEQFF